This note documents a single T cell receptor beta chain sequence. Per germline, CDR1 SGHNT and CDR2 YYREEE (reference sequence). This CDR3 is built from 15 residues. V was cut by 3 bases and J by 3 bases, with 12 bases left in between. Each sample came from a Caucasian adult donor living in Nashville, Tennessee. The record originates from a study of shared clonotypes between healthy human individuals. Here immunoSEQ multiplex PCR was the method, and the copy in TCRdb shows in-frame clones only, minus some. The sample holds about 2.4 million clones, approximately 94% seen once. V and J are TRBV5-4 and TRBJ1-4, with D possibly TRBD1 on 5 matching bases. The receptor comes from a man between 18 and 35 years old in good health. The sample consisted of naive CD4+ T cells sorted from blood. Subset defined: CD45RA+ positively selected. DNA for the CDR3: TGTGCCAGCAGCTCATGGGACCCGTCTAATGAAAAACTGTTTTTT. Translation gives CASSSWDPSNEKLFF.